A single sample is the source of the 21 T cell receptor beta chains below, sequenced in a study of CD8 T cells in Susac syndrome. It was with random hexamers that 0.5 to 1 ug RNA was reverse transcribed. Each CDR3 protein gets one entry after TCRdb re-called the immunoSEQ multiplex PCR reads with MiXCR. The table lists over 130,000 distinct CDR3 sequences, approximately 95% of them singletons. Specimen: CD4+ T cells from PBMCs. The receptors stem from a human donor with multiple sclerosis.

There are a few counts of this clonotype. The chain combines TRBV6-5 with TRBJ1-5, with D uncertain. Germline V CDR1 and CDR2: MNHEY, SVGAGI. Trimming pared 4 bases from V and 0 bases from J, leaving 10 bases between. The CDR3 loop spans 15 amino acids. In DNA form, the CDR3 reads TGTGCCAGCAGTTTAGGACGGAATAGCAATCAGCCCCAGCATTTT. This encodes CASSLGRNSNQPQHF.

The rearrangement joins TRBV5-4 to TRBJ1-2; weak D call: TRBD1 (5 bases). The V and J ends lost 3 bases and 2 bases respectively, with 14 bases between them. CDR3 length: 15 residues. Germline CDR1 SGHNT, CDR2 YYREEE (reference sequence). The CDR3 nucleotides are TGTGCCAGCAGCTGGGGGGGACCTAAGAACTATGGCTACACCTTC. Its translation: CASSWGGPKNYGYTF.

V is TRBV6-2 or TRBV6-3 and J is TRBJ2-1; D is ambiguous. The germline V gene encodes CDR1 MNHEY and CDR2 SVGEGT. This CDR3 is 14 amino acids long. The V end lost 3 bases, the J end lost 8 bases, and 14 bases lay between the germline ends. The CDR3 sequence is CASSYPDRQDEQFF. The CDR3 DNA sequence: TGTGCCAGCAGTTATCCCGACCGCCAGGATGAGCAGTTCTTC.

The chain links TRBV7-3 to TRBJ2-1, with 12 nucleotides matching TRBD2. V was clipped by 5 bases and J by 6 bases; unmatched bases: 11. Germline-derived CDR1 and CDR2 are SGHTA and FQGTGA. The CDR3 totals 17 residues. This chain's CDR3 is CASSPSGGADISNEQFF. CDR3 bases: TGTGCCAGCAGCCCTAGCGGGGGGGCCGATATCTCCAATGAGCAGTTCTTC.

Comments on this clonotype: An end of the junction differs from the germline gene, which may be a read error. The rearrangement joins TRBV7-2 to TRBJ1-5; perhaps TRBD1 as D (6 bases). Germline CDR1 reads SGHTA; CDR2 reads FQGNSA. This CDR3 comprises 14 residues. The CDR3 coding sequence is TGTGCCAGCAGATTAGACAGGTTCAATCAGCCCCAGCATTTT. Its protein product is CASRLDRFNQPQHF.

This chain links TRBV2 with TRBJ2-2; a possible D gene is TRBD2 (5 bases). From germline, CDR1 is SNHLY and CDR2 FYNNEI. The ends were cut back, 7 bases at V and 3 bases at J, with 18 bases in the middle. This CDR3 is 16 amino acids long. CDR3 amino acids: CASTRGLQSYTGELFF. The CDR3 DNA follows: TGTGCCAGCACCAGAGGGCTACAGTCATACACCGGGGAGCTGTTTTTT. Filled out from reference TRBV2 and TRBJ2-2, the complete variable domain reads EPEVTQTPSHQVTQMGQEVILRCVPISNHLYFYWYRQILGQKVEFLVSFYNNEISEKSEIFDDQFSVERPDGSNFTLKIRSTKLEDSAMYFCASTRGLQSYTGELFFGEGSRLTVL.

The V gene is TRBV20-1, the J gene TRBJ2-3; D gene ambiguous. Germline V gives CDR1 DFQATT, CDR2 SNEGSKA (reference sequence). V was trimmed by 3 bases and J by 2 bases, leaving 9 bases between them. This CDR3 is 13 amino acids long. In DNA, the CDR3 is TGCAGTGCTAGTAAAATACCCACAGATACGCAGTATTTT. Protein sequence: CSASKIPTDTQYF.

The rearrangement links TRBV3-1 to TRBJ1-1; 9 bases are a match to TRBD1. The trim removed 2 bases at V and 5 bases at J, leaving 9 bases unmatched. Germline V gene data show CDR1 as LGHDT and CDR2 as YNNKEL (reference sequence). This CDR3 is 16 amino acids long. CDR3 DNA sequence: TGTGCCAGCAGCCAAACGGACAGGGGTCGACGGACTGAAGCTTTCTTT. It is translated as CASSQTDRGRRTEAFF.

This clonotype was recorded a few times. This rearrangement joins TRBV6-1 to TRBJ2-7; 9 bases map to TRBD2. V lost 7 bases, J lost 7 bases, and 8 bases stayed unmatched. Germline V gives CDR1 MNHNS, CDR2 SASEGT. The length of the CDR3 is 13 residues. For the CDR3, the DNA is TGTGCCAGCAAAGCGGGGGGCGGCCTGGAGCAGTACTTC. Translating it yields CASKAGGGLEQYF.

V usage is TRBV2 and J usage is TRBJ1-5, with 9 nucleotides matching TRBD1. Trimming at V came to 6 bases and at J to 1 base, leaving 4 bases not matched to a gene. This CDR3 has 15 residues. Germline V gene lookup returns CDR1 SNHLY and CDR2 FYNNEI. As DNA, the CDR3 is TGTGCCAGCAGAACCGGGACAGGGAGCAATCAGCCCCAGCATTTT. It yields the protein CASRTGTGSNQPQHF.

The chain uses TRBV7-2 and TRBJ2-1; D gene ambiguous. V lost 5 bases and J 8 bases, leaving 7 bases between the germline ends. There are 11 residues in the CDR3. CDR1 SGHTA and CDR2 FQGNSA come from the germline V gene. CDR3 protein: CASSDYDEQFF. Written as DNA, the CDR3 is TGTGCCAGCAGCGATTATGATGAGCAGTTCTTC.

The chain links TRBV30 to TRBJ1-6, with D unresolved. Germline loops: CDR1 GTSNPN, CDR2 SVGIG (reference sequence). The V gene lost 1 base and the J gene lost 10 bases, with 14 bases spanning the gap. CDR3 length: 14 residues. The CDR3, as DNA: TGTGCCTGGAGTGGGGTAAGGGCGGACTCACCCCTCCACTTT. This gives the protein CAWSGVRADSPLHF.

The gene calls are TRBV27 and TRBJ1-2; D is perhaps TRBD1 (5 bases). V gave up 8 bases and J gave up 0 bases, with 22 bases separating them. CDR1 is MNHEY, CDR2 SMNVEV, per germline (reference sequence). The CDR3 extends over 17 amino acids. The CDR3 here is CASSPRGGRTSNYGYTF. The CDR3 DNA follows: TGTGCCAGCTCCCCCCGGGGCGGGCGAACCTCTAACTATGGCTACACCTTC.

The chain combines TRBV6-1 with TRBJ1-2; 8 positions agree with TRBD1. This CDR3 is 15 amino acids long. The J segment lost 4 bases and the V segment lost 6 bases, leaving 10 bases of the junction unmatched. Germline lookup yields CDR1 MNHNS and CDR2 SASEGT. CDR3 sequence reads: CASRESWQGAYGYTF. The DNA of the CDR3 is TGTGCCAGCAGGGAATCGTGGCAGGGGGCCTATGGCTACACCTTC.

The rearrangement uses TRBV12-3 or TRBV12-4 and TRBJ2-1; 10 nucleotides align to TRBD2. This CDR3 is built from 17 residues. The junction had 15 bases not matched to a gene; V was cut back by 5 bases and J by 8 bases. CDR3 sequence: CASSPNHIAGGRDEQFF. CDR3 nucleotides: TGTGCCAGCAGTCCCAACCACATAGCGGGGGGCAGGGATGAGCAGTTCTTC.

The V call is TRBV30, the J call TRBJ1-1, with D possibly being TRBD1 (6 bases). The CDR3 has 14 residues. V lost 5 bases and J lost 0, with 13 bases in between. Germline V lookup: CDR1 GTSNPN, CDR2 SVGIG (reference sequence). Written as DNA, the CDR3 is TGTGCCTGGGATTACAGGGAAATGAACACTGAAGCTTTCTTT. Amino acid sequence: CAWDYREMNTEAFF. Supplemented by reference TRBV30 and TRBJ1-1, the full variable domain reads SQTIHQWPATLVQPVGSPLSLECTVEGTSNPNLYWYRQAAGRGLQLLFYSVGIGQISSEVPQNLSASRPQDRQFILSSKKLLLSDSGFYLCAWDYREMNTEAFFGQGTRLTVV.

The chain links TRBV14 to TRBJ1-6, with TRBD1 identical over 7 bases. V shed 2 bases, J shed 7 bases, and the junction held 8 bases outside the gene matches. The CDR3 covers 16 residues. Germline V lookup: CDR1 SGHDN, CDR2 FVKESK. The DNA of the CDR3 is TGTGCCAGCAGCCAACTAACAGGGGACGGAAATTCACCCCTCCACTTT. Amino acids: CASSQLTGDGNSPLHF.

V gene TRBV5-1 combines with J gene TRBJ2-1; D call uncertain. V lost 1 base and J 6 bases, leaving 5 bases between the germline ends. The CDR3 sequence is 12 residues long. CDR1 and CDR2 (germline): SGHRS, YFSETQ. The CDR3 sequence is CASSLFFNEQFF. The CDR3 coding sequence is TGCGCCAGCAGCTTGTTTTTCAATGAGCAGTTCTTC.

The V and J genes are TRBV15 and TRBJ1-2; D is perhaps TRBD1 (5 bases). V lost 0 bases to trimming and J lost 3 bases, with 14 bases between them. Germline V lookup: CDR1 LNHNV, CDR2 YYDKDF (reference sequence). The CDR3 has 16 residues. This chain's CDR3 is CATSRDVQGWDYGYTF. The CDR3 DNA reads as TGTGCCACCAGCAGAGATGTCCAGGGTTGGGACTATGGCTACACCTTC.

This chain joins TRBV20-1 and TRBJ2-1; no reliable D call. Germline CDR1 and CDR2: DFQATT and SNEGSKA (reference sequence). Trimming cost V 5 bases and J 10 bases, with 12 bases left between them. The CDR3 consists of 11 residues. The DNA of the CDR3 is TGCAGTGCTTTCCTACTTGCGGAGCAGTTCTTC. Its translation is CSAFLLAEQFF.

The chain couples TRBV20-1 to TRBJ1-5; D not resolved. V was trimmed by 0 bases and J by 3 bases, leaving 9 bases between them. The germline V gene encodes CDR1 DFQATT and CDR2 SNEGSKA (reference sequence). This CDR3 spans 14 amino acids. This chain's CDR3 is CSARDRKSNQPQHF. The CDR3 DNA is TGCAGTGCTAGAGACAGAAAATCCAATCAGCCCCAGCATTTT.